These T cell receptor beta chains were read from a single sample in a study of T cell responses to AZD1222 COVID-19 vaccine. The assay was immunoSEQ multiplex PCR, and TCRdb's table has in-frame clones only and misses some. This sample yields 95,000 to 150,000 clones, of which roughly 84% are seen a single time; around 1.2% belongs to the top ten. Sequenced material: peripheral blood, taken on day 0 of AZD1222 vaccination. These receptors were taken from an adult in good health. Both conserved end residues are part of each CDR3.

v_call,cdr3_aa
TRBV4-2,CASSQASPGQNFRGNYGYTF
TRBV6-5,CASSPRGGNTEAFF
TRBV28,CASSHRTSGVHAGGELFF
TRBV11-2,CASSLMAPGAQETQYF
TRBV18,CASSLDKDSNQPQHF
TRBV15,CATNQRGALTDTQYF
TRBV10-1,CASSEDGNRLGGYTF
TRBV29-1,CSASTYGEEQYF
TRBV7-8,CASSPSLDTQYF
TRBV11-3,CASSYPGAGETQYF
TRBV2,CASMGSSYNSPLHF
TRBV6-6,CASSGGITYEQYF
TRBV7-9,CASSPNLATNEKLFF
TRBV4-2,CASSQDRVSGKNIQYF
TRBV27,CASSLTENYGYTF
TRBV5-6,CASSCPQGVGNQPQHF
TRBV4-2,CASSHGQGSETQYF
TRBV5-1,CASSLAPGRAYEAFF
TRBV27,CASSFGQGAWTRTEQYF
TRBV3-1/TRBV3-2,CASSQGSGARSSYNEQFF
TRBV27,CASSLRRTVGQETQYF
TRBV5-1,CASSSPDGISGNTIYF
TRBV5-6,CASSWTGGRSNQPQHF
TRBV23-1,CASSSVMWEKLFF
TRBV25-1,CASSAGALKYNEQFF
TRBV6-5,CASSYGQGAREKLFF
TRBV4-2,CASSQDTGIGETQYF
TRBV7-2,CASSFFATEAFF
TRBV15,CATGLGLDQPQHF
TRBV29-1,CSALRGGHSGNTIYF
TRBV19,CASMSLGGVKAFF
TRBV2,CASSPDRVTEAFF
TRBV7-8,CASSPSYEQYF
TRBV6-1,CASSEENSPLHF
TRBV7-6,CASSSPREGPTTYEQYF
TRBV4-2,CASSQDQGVAQETQYF
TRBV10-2,CASGTQGFYEQYF
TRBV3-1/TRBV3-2,CASSQARDITNYGYTF
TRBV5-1,CASSLASSSEQYF
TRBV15,CATSRDMGRTEAFF
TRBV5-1,CASSSGPGQETLFF
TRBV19,CASWGTGWNGELFF
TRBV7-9,CASSLYRDRNTEAFF
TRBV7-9,CASSPPGQYEQYF
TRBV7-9,CASSLVIPRVAEAFF
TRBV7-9,CASSLGQLTF
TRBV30,CAWDATGGRGNTIYF
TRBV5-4,CASSLEGGQGSLGGYTF
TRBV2,CASSSNGMMNTEAFF
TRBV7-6,CASSSRQNYGYTF
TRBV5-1,CASSSYRGPYEQYF
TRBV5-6,CASSLRWGTTAGEQYF